What follows describes a single T cell receptor (beta chain). Its target is not known. The authors produced TCR alpha and TCR beta cDNA libraries with sample barcodes and UMIs by 5'RACE using constant-segment primers. TCRdb reprocessed the 5' RACE reads with MiXCR, giving one entry per CDR3 protein. This table holds about 620,000 distinct CDR3 sequences, 18% found once. The sample belongs to a study of T-cell memory formation after mild COVID-19. The overall study: TCR clusters largely stayed donor specific.

Whole-study results and caveats: Whereas later expanders leaned CD4+, clones contracting day 15 to 85 showed a balanced CD4/CD8 makeup. Memory sampled before infection contained some responding clones, suggesting cross-reactive memory joined.

The CDR3 totals 14 residues. Unmatched junction bases numbered 10, after V lost 11 bases and J lost 6 bases. The germline CDR1 and CDR2 sequences are SGHVS and FQNEAQ. This TCR came from an adult woman who had mild COVID-19 (a few samples of this study predate the infection). Cell type and time point are not known. The chain employs TRBV7-8 and TRBJ2-1; 10 bases are a match to TRBD1. Sequencing was performed on PBMCs or a T cell subset sorted from them (not recorded which). The DNA of the CDR3 is TGTGCCGGACTCCGGGACAGGGGAACCAATGAGCAGTTCTTC. Translated: CAGLRDRGTNEQFF.